A selection of T cell receptor beta chains follows, all from one sample in a study of STAT3 mutations in large granular lymphocyte leukemia. The table came from immunoSEQ multiplex PCR; TCRdb's copy has only in-frame clones and leaves some out. The sample includes thousands of clones, roughly 80% seen only once; the top ten take approximately 80%. The specimen sequenced was peripheral blood mononuclear cells. The source is a man aged 40-55 years with T-cell large granular lymphocyte leukemia. Some clones in this sample may be carry-over from other donors' samples. The CDR3 runs from the conserved cysteine through the conserved F or W. The order of the fields is J gene, clone size, D gene, V gene, CDR3 protein, CDR3 DNA. The D gene is left open where the match is weak. Clone size is given for some rows only: seen once, a few or many times, or a class if the clone is expanded.

TRBJ1-4	NA	TRBD1	TRBV5-4	CASSKGQNEKLFF	TGTGCCAGCAGCAAGGGACAGAACGAAAAACTGTTTTTT
TRBJ2-3	few	TRBD2	TRBV5-6	CASSSLLAGYTDTQYF	TGTGCCAGCAGCTCCCTACTAGCGGGGTACACAGATACGCAGTATTTT
TRBJ1-2	NA	NA	TRBV5-1	CASSLDIGSSGYTF	TGCGCCAGCAGCTTGGATATAGGGAGTAGTGGCTACACCTTC
TRBJ1-1	NA	NA	TRBV5-1	CASSQFPQGGGTEAFF	TGCGCCAGCAGCCAATTCCCCCAGGGTGGAGGCACTGAAGCTTTCTTT
TRBJ2-7	NA	NA	TRBV28	CASSSAGLYEQYF	TGTGCCAGCAGTTCCGCCGGCCTCTACGAGCAGTACTTC
TRBJ1-1	NA	TRBD1	TRBV7-8	CASSYRGQGATEAFF	TGTGCCAGCAGCTATAGGGGACAGGGGGCAACTGAAGCTTTCTTT
TRBJ1-2	once	NA	TRBV7-8	CASSSTGGREGYTF	TGTGCCAGCAGCTCAACGGGCGGCCGGGAAGGCTACACCTTC
TRBJ2-7	once	NA	TRBV19	CASKAGNSYEQYF	TGTGCCAGTAAGGCGGGCAACTCCTACGAGCAGTACTTC
TRBJ1-1	once	NA	TRBV7-2	CASSLARTSNTEAFF	TGTGCCAGCAGCTTAGCTCGGACATCGAACACTGAAGCTTTCTTT
TRBJ2-7	NA	TRBD2	TRBV9	CASSVGLAGTYEQYF	TGTGCCAGCAGCGTTGGACTAGCGGGGACCTACGAGCAGTACTTC
TRBJ2-3	NA	TRBD2	TRBV5-6	CASSSLLAGYTDTQYF	TGTGCCAGCAGTTCCCTACTAGCGGGGTACACAGATACGCAGTATTTT
TRBJ2-2	few	NA	TRBV19	CASSIQDSHTGELFF	TGTGCCAGTAGTATCCAGGACTCTCACACCGGGGAGCTGTTTTTT
TRBJ1-1	once	NA	TRBV6-6	CASSYSPRRGGGFF	TGTGCCAGCAGTTACTCGCCGAGAAGGGGTGGGGGTTTCTTT
TRBJ2-3	NA	NA	TRBV9	CASSVALGDTQYF	TGTGCCAGCAGCGTAGCTCTCGGAGATACGCAGTATTTT
TRBJ1-4	few	NA	TRBV7-9	CASSLGRATNEKLFF	TGTGCCAGCAGCTTAGGCCGTGCAACTAATGAAAAACTGTTTTTT
TRBJ1-5	NA	NA	TRBV15	CATSRDAQPQHF	TGTGCCACCAGCAGAGATGCGCAGCCCCAGCATTTT
TRBJ2-1	NA	TRBD1	TRBV6-1	CASSGEAGTGLRQVNEQFF	TGTGCCAGCAGTGGAGAGGCCGGGACAGGGTTAAGACAAGTCAATGAGCAGTTCTTC
TRBJ2-1	NA	NA	TRBV5-1	CASRPLPNERNEQFF	TGCGCCAGCAGACCTCTACCCAATGAGAGGAATGAGCAGTTCTTC
TRBJ1-1	NA	NA	TRBV19	CASSIVGGGTEAFF	TGTGCCAGTAGTATAGTTGGGGGTGGAACTGAAGCTTTCTTT
TRBJ2-3	NA	NA	TRBV14	CASSHTDTQYF	TGTGCCAGCAGCCACACAGATACGCAGTATTTT
TRBJ1-3	NA	NA	TRBV11-2	CASKGQPSGNTIYF	TGTGCCAGCAAAGGACAGCCGTCTGGAAACACCATATATTTT
TRBJ2-2	NA	NA	TRBV6-5	CASAGTASNTGELFF	TGTGCCAGCGCGGGGACAGCTTCGAACACCGGGGAGCTGTTTTTT
TRBJ1-4	NA	TRBD1	TRBV7-9	CASSLAGYRGEKLFF	TGTGCCAGCAGCTTAGCGGGATACAGGGGCGAAAAACTGTTTTTT
TRBJ2-3	NA	NA	TRBV5-1	CASSSPLSGSSRGSDTQYF	TGCGCCAGCAGCTCTCCCCTGTCGGGTAGCTCTCGCGGCTCAGATACGCAGTATTTT
TRBJ1-1	once	NA	TRBV6-5	CASDPGRGDTEAFF	TGTGCCAGCGACCCCGGTAGGGGGGACACTGAAGCTTTCTTT
TRBJ2-2	NA	NA	TRBV19	CASSASGATGELFF	TGTGCCAGTAGTGCGTCAGGGGCCACCGGGGAGCTGTTTTTT
TRBJ2-7	NA	TRBD1	TRBV5-1	CASSLATGGASYEQYF	TGCGCCAGCAGCTTGGCGACAGGGGGCGCCTCCTACGAGCAGTACTTC
TRBJ1-1	NA	NA	TRBV5-1	CASSLVGATEAFF	TGCGCCAGCAGCTTGGTAGGCGCCACTGAAGCTTTCTTT
TRBJ1-1	NA	NA	TRBV21-1	CASGINLRDTEAFF	TGTGCCAGCGGGATAAACCTCAGGGACACTGAAGCTTTCTTT
TRBJ1-1	once	NA	TRBV28	CASSFEGITEAFF	TGTGCCAGCAGTTTCGAGGGTATCACTGAAGCTTTCTTT
TRBJ2-7	NA	NA	TRBV4-1	CASSQGILSGLAREQYF	TGCGCCAGCAGCCAAGGTATCCTCAGCGGTTTGGCGCGTGAGCAGTACTTC
TRBJ2-2	NA	NA	TRBV19	CASSIAERTGELFF	TGTGCCAGTAGTATAGCGGAGCGGACCGGGGAGCTGTTTTTT
TRBJ2-7	NA	NA	TRBV7-9	CASSLTYEQYF	TGTGCCAGCAGCCTGACTTACGAGCAGTACTTC
TRBJ1-4	NA	TRBD1	TRBV18	CASSPRPGQGPNEKLFF	TGTGCCAGCTCACCACGGCCGGGACAGGGACCTAATGAAAAACTGTTTTTT